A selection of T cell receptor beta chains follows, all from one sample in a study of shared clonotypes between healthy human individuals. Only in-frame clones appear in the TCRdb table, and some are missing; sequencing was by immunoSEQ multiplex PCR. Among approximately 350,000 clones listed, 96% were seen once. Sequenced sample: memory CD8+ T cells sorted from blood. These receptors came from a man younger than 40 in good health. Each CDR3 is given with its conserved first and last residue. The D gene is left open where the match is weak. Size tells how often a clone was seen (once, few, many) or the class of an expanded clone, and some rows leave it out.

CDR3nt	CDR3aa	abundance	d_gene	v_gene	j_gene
TGTGCCAGAAGCCGGGACAGGATGATAGCTAATGAAAAACTGTTTTTT	CARSRDRMIANEKLFF	NA	TRBD1	TRBV5-3	TRBJ1-4
TGCAGCGTTGAGACGGGAGGCTCCTACAATGAGCAGTTCTTC	CSVETGGSYNEQFF	few	TRBD2	TRBV29-1	TRBJ2-1
TGTGCCAGCAGCCCCCAACCGGCCGAGCAGTACTTC	CASSPQPAEQYF	once	NA	TRBV28	TRBJ2-7
TGTGCCAGCAGCTTTACTTATAGCGGGAGGAGCTCCTACAATGAGCAGTTCTTC	CASSFTYSGRSSYNEQFF	once	TRBD2	TRBV7-3	TRBJ2-1
TGTGCCATCAGTGGGGGGGACGAGCAGTACTTC	CAISGGDEQYF	NA	NA	TRBV10-3	TRBJ2-7
TGTGCCAGCAGCTCCCAGGGGAATCAGCCCCAGCATTTT	CASSSQGNQPQHF	NA	NA	TRBV11-2	TRBJ1-5
TGTGCCAGCAGCTTAGGTCGGCGGCTCTCTGGAAACACCATATATTTT	CASSLGRRLSGNTIYF	NA	NA	TRBV7-9	TRBJ1-3
TGTGCCACCAGCATGGGACTAGCAGCGGGGGAGCAGTACTTC	CATSMGLAAGEQYF	NA	TRBD2	TRBV15	TRBJ2-7
TGTGCCAGCAGACTGACTAGCGGGTTATACTACAATGAGCAGTTCTTC	CASRLTSGLYYNEQFF	NA	TRBD2	TRBV5-6	TRBJ2-1
TGTGCCAGCAGCTTAAGGGAGGGGAGCACTGAAGCTTTCTTT	CASSLREGSTEAFF	NA	NA	TRBV7-2	TRBJ1-1
TGCGCCAGCAGGAATACTAGCGGGGGTTACAATGAGCAGTTCTTC	CASRNTSGGYNEQFF	NA	TRBD2	TRBV5-1	TRBJ2-1
TGTGCCAGCAGCTTGGAGACAGGGAGGTCCAAAAACATTCAGTACTTC	CASSLETGRSKNIQYF	NA	NA	TRBV5-4	TRBJ2-4
TGTGCCACCCAACTCGGACAGACGTATTCCAATGAGCAGTTCTTC	CATQLGQTYSNEQFF	NA	NA	TRBV7-2	TRBJ2-1
TGTGCCAGCAGCATAAATCAGCCCCAGCATTTT	CASSINQPQHF	NA	NA	TRBV28	TRBJ1-5
TGTGCCAGCTCCTATTGGGGGGGTCAGCCCCAGCATTTT	CASSYWGGQPQHF	NA	NA	TRBV27	TRBJ1-5
TGTGCCAGCAGTCCCGGGACGGTGAAAGAGACCCAGTACTTC	CASSPGTVKETQYF	NA	NA	TRBV28	TRBJ2-5
TGTGCCAGTAAGCGGGAGGGGGCCGGGGAGCTGTTTTTT	CASKREGAGELFF	NA	TRBD2	TRBV11-2	TRBJ2-2
TGCAGTGCTAATGAGCAGTTCTTC	CSANEQFF	NA	NA	TRBV20-1	TRBJ2-1
TGTGCCAGCAGTGATCGGGCGGACTATGGCTACACCTTC	CASSDRADYGYTF	NA	NA	TRBV27	TRBJ1-2
TGTGCCAGCAGTGCCCAGGACTCTAGCAATCAGCCCCAGCATTTT	CASSAQDSSNQPQHF	NA	NA	TRBV25-1	TRBJ1-5
TGTGCCAGCAGAGGGGGCACAGATACGCAGTATTTT	CASRGGTDTQYF	NA	NA	TRBV2	TRBJ2-3
TGTGCCAGCAGCTTAGTTGGACTAGCGGGCAACTACGAGCAGTACTTC	CASSLVGLAGNYEQYF	NA	TRBD2	TRBV7-2	TRBJ2-7
TGTGCCAGCAGCTTGACCCGTATGGTCAATGAGCAGTTCTTC	CASSLTRMVNEQFF	NA	NA	TRBV5-6	TRBJ2-1
TGCGCCAGCAGTGAGTACAGGTCTCGCGAGCAGTACTTC	CASSEYRSREQYF	NA	NA	TRBV10-2	TRBJ2-7
TGCGCCAGCAGCCCAGCGGGGACAGGGGGACTAGCTTCCTACAATGAGCAGTTCTTC	CASSPAGTGGLASYNEQFF	NA	TRBD1	TRBV4-1	TRBJ2-1
TGCGCCAGCAGCCGGACTAGCGGGAGCACAGATACGCAGTATTTT	CASSRTSGSTDTQYF	few	TRBD2	TRBV5-1	TRBJ2-3
TGTGCCAGCAGCCCCAACACCGGGGAGCTGTTTTTT	CASSPNTGELFF	NA	NA	TRBV9	TRBJ2-2
TGTGCCAGCAGCCCAAGCGGGAGTAGCTACAATGAGCAGTTCTTC	CASSPSGSSYNEQFF	NA	TRBD2	TRBV28	TRBJ2-1
TGTGCCAGCAGCTTCCAAGCGGGAGAGTTGGGGGACAATGAGCAGTTCTTC	CASSFQAGELGDNEQFF	NA	TRBD2	TRBV7-6	TRBJ2-1
TGTGCCAGCCGCCTCGGAGGGTCACCCTACAATGAGCAGTTCTTC	CASRLGGSPYNEQFF	NA	NA	TRBV9	TRBJ2-1
TGTGCCAGCAGCTTGGGACTAGCGGGAGTAGAACAGTACTTC	CASSLGLAGVEQYF	NA	TRBD2	TRBV7-9	TRBJ2-7
TGTGCCAGCAGCTTTTTGTTGACGGGAGGGCTCTACAATGAGCAGTTCTTC	CASSFLLTGGLYNEQFF	NA	TRBD2	TRBV7-9	TRBJ2-1
TGTGCCAGCAGAGGGGGGGACAGTAACTATGGCTACACCTTC	CASRGGDSNYGYTF	NA	TRBD1	TRBV13	TRBJ1-2
TGCGCCAGCAGCTTGGTTGGGGGGTACCAAGAGACCCAGTACTTC	CASSLVGGYQETQYF	NA	NA	TRBV5-1	TRBJ2-5
TGTGCCAGCAGCTTACGAACGGAGGGGGGGAATCAGCCCCAGCATTTT	CASSLRTEGGNQPQHF	NA	NA	TRBV7-8	TRBJ1-5
TGTGCTAGTGCAACAGCCCCTTTAACTAATGAAAAACTGTTTTTT	CASATAPLTNEKLFF	NA	NA	TRBV12-5	TRBJ1-4
TGCGCCAGCAGCCAACGACAGGGCGGGATGAACACTGAAGCTTTCTTT	CASSQRQGGMNTEAFF	NA	TRBD1	TRBV4-1	TRBJ1-1
TGTGCCAGCAGCCAAGCCGGGACTAGCAGTACCGGGGAGCTGTTTTTT	CASSQAGTSSTGELFF	NA	TRBD2	TRBV4-2	TRBJ2-2
TGTGCCAGCAGTAGAGCGGGAGGGTCCTACGAGCAGTACTTC	CASSRAGGSYEQYF	NA	TRBD2	TRBV5-4	TRBJ2-7
TGTGCCACCTCGGAAAACTATGGCTACACCTTC	CATSENYGYTF	NA	NA	TRBV15	TRBJ1-2
TGTGCCAGCAGTTGGGACAGGGGAGGACTAGCGGGAGTAGCAGATACGCAGTATTTT	CASSWDRGGLAGVADTQYF	NA	TRBD2	TRBV27	TRBJ2-3
TGCGCCAGCAGCCAATTTGCGGAGGTGACTGAAGCTTTCTTT	CASSQFAEVTEAFF	NA	NA	TRBV4-1	TRBJ1-1
TGTGCCAGCAGCGTAGGGACTAGCGGGAGGGACGAGCAGTACTTC	CASSVGTSGRDEQYF	NA	TRBD2	TRBV9	TRBJ2-7
TGTGCCACGACCCCCGGTTCGGGTATCTATGGCTACACCTTC	CATTPGSGIYGYTF	NA	NA	TRBV19	TRBJ1-2
TGTGCCAGTAGTAGGGGGGACACCTATGGCTACACCTTC	CASSRGDTYGYTF	NA	NA	TRBV19	TRBJ1-2
TGTGCCAGCCAGACAGGGAGGTATGCCAATGAGCAGTTCTTC	CASQTGRYANEQFF	NA	NA	TRBV19	TRBJ2-1
TGTGCCACCGGGGGGGGCTCTGGAAACACCATATATTTT	CATGGGSGNTIYF	NA	NA	TRBV10-3	TRBJ1-3
TGCGCCAGCAGCCAGACTAGTGGACCCACCGGGGAGCTGTTTTTT	CASSQTSGPTGELFF	NA	NA	TRBV4-1	TRBJ2-2
TGTGCCAGCAGCTCCACGAAACCTATAGCGGGAGTAGGAACCGGGGAGCTGTTTTTT	CASSSTKPIAGVGTGELFF	NA	TRBD2	TRBV5-4	TRBJ2-2
TGTGCCAGCGGACAGGGCCAAGATTCACCCCTCCACTTT	CASGQGQDSPLHF	NA	TRBD1	TRBV6-1	TRBJ1-6
TGTGCCAGCAGCCACAGACGACTAGCGGGAAAAGGGGAAGAGCAGTACTTC	CASSHRRLAGKGEEQYF	once	TRBD2	TRBV2	TRBJ2-7
TGTGCCAGCAGCCCCGAGGACAGGGCCACTGAAGCTTTCTTT	CASSPEDRATEAFF	NA	TRBD1	TRBV7-9	TRBJ1-1
TGCGCCAGCAGCTTGGAGGTAGCGGGAGATGAGCAGTTCTTC	CASSLEVAGDEQFF	NA	TRBD2	TRBV5-1	TRBJ2-1
TGTGCCATCAGTGAGCAGGGGAATGAAAAACTGTTTTTT	CAISEQGNEKLFF	NA	NA	TRBV10-3	TRBJ1-4
TGTGCCAGCAGCTTAGAACAGGACGGAAACACCATATATTTT	CASSLEQDGNTIYF	NA	NA	TRBV13	TRBJ1-3
TGTGCCAGCAGCCAACAAGCGGGAGGACCCTACGAGCAGTACTTC	CASSQQAGGPYEQYF	NA	TRBD2	TRBV14	TRBJ2-7
TGCGCCAGCTCACTAGCGGGAGCCCCCTACGAGCAGTACTTC	CASSLAGAPYEQYF	NA	TRBD2	TRBV10-2	TRBJ2-7
TGCGCCAGCAGGGGCCTAGCGGGGGATGAGCAGTTCTTC	CASRGLAGDEQFF	NA	TRBD2	TRBV10-1	TRBJ2-1